Listed below are T cell receptor beta chains from one sample, sequenced in a study of T cell responses to AZD1222 COVID-19 vaccine. Clones were sequenced by immunoSEQ multiplex PCR, and TCRdb holds only the in-frame ones, with some missing. The sample includes 100,000 or so clones, approximately 87% seen only once; the top ten take 2% to 3%. Sequencing used peripheral blood, obtained on day 0 of AZD1222 vaccination. These receptors were obtained from an adult in good health. The conserved cysteine and the conserved F or W are not part of the CDR3 here. Each record gives: CDR3 protein, V gene, J gene.

CDR3 protein: ASSLDRAGRRDDEQF
V gene: TRBV11-2
J gene: TRBJ2-1

CDR3 protein: ASSFGTGGLLGQPQH
V gene: TRBV7-8
J gene: TRBJ1-5

CDR3 protein: ASSPPHVGKNGYT
V gene: TRBV4-3
J gene: TRBJ1-2

CDR3 protein: ASSLWGGTEAF
V gene: TRBV19
J gene: TRBJ1-1

CDR3 protein: ASSPPETEAF
V gene: TRBV28
J gene: TRBJ1-1

CDR3 protein: ASSRGGGSPLH
V gene: TRBV12-3/TRBV12-4
J gene: TRBJ1-6

CDR3 protein: ASSPSAGGVYQPQH
V gene: TRBV18
J gene: TRBJ1-5

CDR3 protein: ATSVSSGRTSYNEQF
V gene: TRBV15
J gene: TRBJ2-1

CDR3 protein: ASSAGLAVNEQY
V gene: TRBV11-2
J gene: TRBJ2-7

CDR3 protein: ASSLDRTAWDGYT
V gene: TRBV11-1
J gene: TRBJ1-2

CDR3 protein: ASSYLAGVRETQY
V gene: TRBV6-5
J gene: TRBJ2-5

CDR3 protein: SVERTEDNEQF
V gene: TRBV29-1
J gene: TRBJ2-1

CDR3 protein: SVADHTGELF
V gene: TRBV29-1
J gene: TRBJ2-2

CDR3 protein: ASRGRDSYEQY
V gene: TRBV13
J gene: TRBJ2-7

CDR3 protein: ASSLAPTGELF
V gene: TRBV7-2
J gene: TRBJ2-2

CDR3 protein: ASGAGGQTSGEQY
V gene: TRBV5-4
J gene: TRBJ2-7

CDR3 protein: ASSFPLAGGHNEQF
V gene: TRBV5-4
J gene: TRBJ2-1

CDR3 protein: SVGDSSVEQF
V gene: TRBV29-1
J gene: TRBJ2-1

CDR3 protein: ASVDGPGNYGYT
V gene: TRBV9
J gene: TRBJ1-2

CDR3 protein: ASSVGGVDTEAF
V gene: TRBV9
J gene: TRBJ1-1

CDR3 protein: SVQTGGMQF
V gene: TRBV29-1
J gene: TRBJ2-1

CDR3 protein: ASRSGQGASYGYT
V gene: TRBV2
J gene: TRBJ1-2

CDR3 protein: ASSWGAGSYEQY
V gene: TRBV11-2
J gene: TRBJ2-7

CDR3 protein: ASSPLYREGPYNEQF
V gene: TRBV28
J gene: TRBJ2-1

CDR3 protein: ASSLAYGAESYEQY
V gene: TRBV5-4
J gene: TRBJ2-7

CDR3 protein: ASSPPGQGRTGELF
V gene: TRBV4-1
J gene: TRBJ2-2

CDR3 protein: SADTTDTQY
V gene: TRBV20-1
J gene: TRBJ2-3

CDR3 protein: ASSQTDGGYGNTIY
V gene: TRBV9
J gene: TRBJ1-3

CDR3 protein: ASSLGNDRYEQY
V gene: TRBV5-6
J gene: TRBJ2-7

CDR3 protein: ASSYQQREYNEQF
V gene: TRBV28
J gene: TRBJ2-1

CDR3 protein: ASRRRGDTEAF
V gene: TRBV7-2
J gene: TRBJ1-1

CDR3 protein: ASSFTGEGYNEQF
V gene: TRBV5-1
J gene: TRBJ2-1

CDR3 protein: ASRGGTANTGELF
V gene: TRBV19
J gene: TRBJ2-2

CDR3 protein: ASSLSPGPQGRSNQPQH
V gene: TRBV6-6
J gene: TRBJ1-5

CDR3 protein: ASSLGLAGRSQETQY
V gene: TRBV7-7
J gene: TRBJ2-5

CDR3 protein: ASSFSPILDSPLH
V gene: TRBV7-6
J gene: TRBJ1-6

CDR3 protein: SVAQRYTEAF
V gene: TRBV29-1
J gene: TRBJ1-1

CDR3 protein: ASSHGGGPYNEQF
V gene: TRBV14
J gene: TRBJ2-1

CDR3 protein: ASSSDSAYEQY
V gene: TRBV5-4
J gene: TRBJ2-7

CDR3 protein: ASSLRGRRVNTEAF
V gene: TRBV28
J gene: TRBJ1-1

CDR3 protein: ASRPLAGGPGELF
V gene: TRBV11-2
J gene: TRBJ2-2

CDR3 protein: ASSLDRASPLH
V gene: TRBV5-5
J gene: TRBJ1-6

CDR3 protein: ASSSQGGAQY
V gene: TRBV7-2
J gene: TRBJ2-7

CDR3 protein: ASSQAERGWNEQF
V gene: TRBV4-1
J gene: TRBJ2-1

CDR3 protein: ATSPHLWDEQF
V gene: TRBV15
J gene: TRBJ2-1

CDR3 protein: ASRRTGMNTEAF
V gene: TRBV28
J gene: TRBJ1-1

CDR3 protein: ASSLDSETQY
V gene: TRBV5-6
J gene: TRBJ2-5

CDR3 protein: ASSPLAESTDTQY
V gene: TRBV7-9
J gene: TRBJ2-3

CDR3 protein: ASSPPSLAGGYYNEQF
V gene: TRBV18
J gene: TRBJ2-1

CDR3 protein: ASSRLQTSGGSRDNEQF
V gene: TRBV11-2
J gene: TRBJ2-1

CDR3 protein: ASRAGGNSPLH
V gene: TRBV27
J gene: TRBJ1-6

CDR3 protein: ASSIPRGAGDQEKLF
V gene: TRBV28
J gene: TRBJ1-4

CDR3 protein: ASRDTGINEQF
V gene: TRBV6-5
J gene: TRBJ2-1